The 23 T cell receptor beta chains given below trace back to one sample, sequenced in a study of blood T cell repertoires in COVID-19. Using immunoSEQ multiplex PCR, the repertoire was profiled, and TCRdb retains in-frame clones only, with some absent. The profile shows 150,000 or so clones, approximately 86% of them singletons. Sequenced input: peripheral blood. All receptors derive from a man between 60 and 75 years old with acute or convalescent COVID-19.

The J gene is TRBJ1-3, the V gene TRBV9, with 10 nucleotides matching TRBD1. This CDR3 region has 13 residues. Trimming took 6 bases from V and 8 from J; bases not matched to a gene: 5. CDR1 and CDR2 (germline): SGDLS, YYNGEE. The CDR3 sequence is CASTRDRGDTIYF. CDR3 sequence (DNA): TGTGCCAGCACCCGGGACAGGGGTGACACCATATATTTT.

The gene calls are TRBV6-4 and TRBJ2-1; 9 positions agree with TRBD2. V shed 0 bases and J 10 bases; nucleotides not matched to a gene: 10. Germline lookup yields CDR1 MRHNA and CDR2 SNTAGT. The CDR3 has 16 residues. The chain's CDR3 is CASSDSRGSGRSEQFF. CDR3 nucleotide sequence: TGTGCCAGCAGTGACTCGAGGGGTAGCGGGAGATCCGAGCAGTTCTTC.

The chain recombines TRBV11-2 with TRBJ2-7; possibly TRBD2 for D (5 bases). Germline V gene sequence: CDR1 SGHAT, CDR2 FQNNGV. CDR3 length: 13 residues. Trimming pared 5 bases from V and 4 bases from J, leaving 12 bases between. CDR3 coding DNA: TGTGCCAGCAGCCCGGCACGCGGGTACGAGCAGTACTTC. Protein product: CASSPARGYEQYF.

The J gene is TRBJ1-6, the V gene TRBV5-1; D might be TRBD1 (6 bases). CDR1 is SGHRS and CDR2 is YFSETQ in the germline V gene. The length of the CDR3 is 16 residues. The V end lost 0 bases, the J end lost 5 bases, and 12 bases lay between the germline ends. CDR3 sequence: CASSLGPTGNNSPLHF. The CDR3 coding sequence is TGCGCCAGCAGCTTGGGGCCGACAGGAAATAATTCACCCCTCCACTTT. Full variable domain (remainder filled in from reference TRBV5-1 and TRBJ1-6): KAGVTQTPRYLIKTRGQQVTLSCSPISGHRSVSWYQQTPGQGLQFLFEYFSETQRNKGNFPGRFSGRQFSNSRSEMNVSTLELGDSALYLCASSLGPTGNNSPLHFGNGTRLTVT.

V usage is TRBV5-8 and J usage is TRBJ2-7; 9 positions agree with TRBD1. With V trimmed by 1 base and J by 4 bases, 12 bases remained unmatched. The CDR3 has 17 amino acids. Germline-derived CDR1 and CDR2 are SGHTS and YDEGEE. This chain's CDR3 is CASSLPGVGTGFYEQYF. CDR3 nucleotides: TGTGCCAGCAGCTTGCCAGGTGTGGGGACAGGGTTTTACGAGCAGTACTTC.

The CDR3 is CASRQGTATNYGYTF. CDR3 coding DNA: TGTGCCAGTAGGCAAGGGACAGCCACTAACTATGGCTACACCTTC. The chain employs TRBV19 and TRBJ1-2; 7 nucleotides align to TRBD1. CDR3 length: 15 amino acids. J was trimmed by 0 bases and V by 6 bases; bases with no gene match: 7. Germline CDR1 and CDR2: LNHDA and SQIVND (reference sequence). The full variable domain, rest sourced from reference TRBV19 and TRBJ1-2, is DGGITQSPKYLFRKEGQNVTLSCEQNLNHDAMYWYRQDPGQGLRLIYYSQIVNDFQKGDIAEGYSVSREKKESFPLTVTSAQKNPTAFYLCASRQGTATNYGYTFGSGTRLTVV.

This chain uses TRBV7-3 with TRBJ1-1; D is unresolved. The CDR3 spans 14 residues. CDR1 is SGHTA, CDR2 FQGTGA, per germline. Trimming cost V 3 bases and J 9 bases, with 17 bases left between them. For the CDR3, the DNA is TGTGCCAGCAGCTTGGAGGCGTCGGACCCTCAAGCTTTCTTT. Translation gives CASSLEASDPQAFF.

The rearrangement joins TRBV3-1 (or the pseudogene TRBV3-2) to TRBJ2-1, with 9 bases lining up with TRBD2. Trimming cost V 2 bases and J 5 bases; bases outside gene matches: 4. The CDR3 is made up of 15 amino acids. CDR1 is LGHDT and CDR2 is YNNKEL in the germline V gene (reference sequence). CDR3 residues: CASSQYLAGNNEQFF. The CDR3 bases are TGTGCCAGCAGCCAATATCTAGCGGGAAACAATGAGCAGTTCTTC.

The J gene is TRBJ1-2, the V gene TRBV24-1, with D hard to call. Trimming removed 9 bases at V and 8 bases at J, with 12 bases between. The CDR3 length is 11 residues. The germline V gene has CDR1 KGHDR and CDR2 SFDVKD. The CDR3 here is CATGDGVGYTF. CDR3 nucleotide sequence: TGTGCCACCGGAGACGGGGTGGGCTACACCTTC.

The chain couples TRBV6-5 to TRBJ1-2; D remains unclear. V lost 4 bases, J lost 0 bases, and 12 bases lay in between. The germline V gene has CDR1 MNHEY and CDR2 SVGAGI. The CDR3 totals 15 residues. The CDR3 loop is CASSSPGNTNYGYTF. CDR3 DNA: TGTGCCAGCAGTTCCCCCGGGAACACTAACTATGGCTACACCTTC.

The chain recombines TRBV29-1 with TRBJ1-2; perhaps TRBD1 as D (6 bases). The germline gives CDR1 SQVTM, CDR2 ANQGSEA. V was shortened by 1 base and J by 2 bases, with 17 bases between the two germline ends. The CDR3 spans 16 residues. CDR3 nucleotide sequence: TGCAGCGTTGAAGGAATCGGGGACATGGGGAACTATGGCTACACCTTC. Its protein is CSVEGIGDMGNYGYTF.

CDR3 in DNA: TGTGCCAGCGGGTCGAGGGACAGGGGTCGAGGCTACACCTTC. This codes for CASGSRDRGRGYTF. The rearrangement joins TRBV11-3 to TRBJ1-2; 10 nucleotides match TRBD1. The CDR3 is 14 amino acids. With 8 bases clipped from V and 8 bases from J, the junction kept 11 bases outside the gene matches. Germline loops: CDR1 SGHNT, CDR2 YENEEA.

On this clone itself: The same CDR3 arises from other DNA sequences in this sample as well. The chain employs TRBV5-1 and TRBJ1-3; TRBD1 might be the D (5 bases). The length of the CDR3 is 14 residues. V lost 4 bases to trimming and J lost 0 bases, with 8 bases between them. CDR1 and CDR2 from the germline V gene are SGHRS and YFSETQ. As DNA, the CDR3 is TGCGCCAGCAGCCCGCAGGGCTCTGGAAACACCATATATTTT. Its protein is CASSPQGSGNTIYF.

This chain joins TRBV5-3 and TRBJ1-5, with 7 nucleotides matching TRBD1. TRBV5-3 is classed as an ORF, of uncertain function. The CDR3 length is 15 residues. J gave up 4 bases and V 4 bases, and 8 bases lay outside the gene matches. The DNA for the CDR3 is TGTGCCAGAAGCGGCCAAGAACAGGGGAATCAGCCCCAGCATTTT. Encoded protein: CARSGQEQGNQPQHF.

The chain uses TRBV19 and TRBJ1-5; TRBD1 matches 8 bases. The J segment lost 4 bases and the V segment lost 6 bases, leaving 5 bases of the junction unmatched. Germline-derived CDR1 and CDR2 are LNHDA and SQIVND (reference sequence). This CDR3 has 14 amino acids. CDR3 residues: CASRHRGENQPQHF. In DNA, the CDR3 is TGTGCCAGTAGACACAGGGGGGAGAATCAGCCCCAGCATTTT.

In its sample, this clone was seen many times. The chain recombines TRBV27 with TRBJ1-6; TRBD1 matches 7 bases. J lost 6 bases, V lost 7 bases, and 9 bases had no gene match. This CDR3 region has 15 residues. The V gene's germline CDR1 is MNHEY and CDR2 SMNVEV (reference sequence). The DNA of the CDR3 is TGTGCCAGCACCTTGGGACAGAACTCTAATTCACCCCTCCACTTT. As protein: CASTLGQNSNSPLHF.

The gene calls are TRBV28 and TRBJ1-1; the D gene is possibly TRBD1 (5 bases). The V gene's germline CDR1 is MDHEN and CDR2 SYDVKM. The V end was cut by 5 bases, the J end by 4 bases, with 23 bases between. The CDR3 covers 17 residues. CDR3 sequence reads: CASSGLQGVWVLTEAFF. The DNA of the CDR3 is TGTGCCAGCAGTGGCCTCCAGGGTGTTTGGGTCCTCACTGAAGCTTTCTTT.

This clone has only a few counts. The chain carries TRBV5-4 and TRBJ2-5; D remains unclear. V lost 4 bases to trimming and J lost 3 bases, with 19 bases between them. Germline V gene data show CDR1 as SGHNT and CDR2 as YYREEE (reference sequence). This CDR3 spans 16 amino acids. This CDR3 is CASSPRGLGVKETQYF. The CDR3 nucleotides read TGTGCCAGCAGCCCCCGTGGATTGGGCGTCAAAGAGACCCAGTACTTC.

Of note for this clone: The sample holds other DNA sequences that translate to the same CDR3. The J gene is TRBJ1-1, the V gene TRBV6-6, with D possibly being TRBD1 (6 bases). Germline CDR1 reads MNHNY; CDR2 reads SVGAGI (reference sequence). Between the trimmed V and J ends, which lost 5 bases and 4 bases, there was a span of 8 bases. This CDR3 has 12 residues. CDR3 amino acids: CASSPQGTEAFF. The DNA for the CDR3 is TGTGCCAGCAGTCCACAGGGCACTGAAGCTTTCTTT.

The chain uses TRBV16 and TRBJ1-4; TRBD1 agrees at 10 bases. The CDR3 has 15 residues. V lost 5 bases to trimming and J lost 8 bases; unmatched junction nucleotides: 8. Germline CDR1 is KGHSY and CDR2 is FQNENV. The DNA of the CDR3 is TGTGCCAGCAGCGCCCGGGACAGGGGTAGCGAAAAACTGTTTTTT. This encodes CASSARDRGSEKLFF.

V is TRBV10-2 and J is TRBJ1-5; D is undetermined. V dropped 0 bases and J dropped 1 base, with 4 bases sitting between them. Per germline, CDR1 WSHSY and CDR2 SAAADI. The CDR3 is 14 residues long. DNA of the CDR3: TGCGCCAGCAGTGAGTCAAGCAGCAATCAGCCCCAGCATTTT. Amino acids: CASSESSSNQPQHF.

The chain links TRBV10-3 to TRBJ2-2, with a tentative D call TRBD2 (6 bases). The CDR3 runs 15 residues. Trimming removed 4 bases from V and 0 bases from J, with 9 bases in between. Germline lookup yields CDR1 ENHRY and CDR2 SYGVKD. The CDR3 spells CAISVRGPNTGELFF. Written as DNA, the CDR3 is TGTGCCATCAGTGTGCGGGGTCCGAACACCGGGGAGCTGTTTTTT.

The CDR3, as DNA: TGCGCCAGCAGCCCGGGACAGGGCATGGGGTACGAGCAGTACTTC. This gives the protein CASSPGQGMGYEQYF. The genes are TRBV5-1 and TRBJ2-7, with TRBD1 identical over 9 bases. The V segment lost 4 bases and the J segment 4 bases; nucleotides outside the gene matches: 9. CDR1 SGHRS and CDR2 YFSETQ come from the germline V gene. The CDR3 has 15 residues.